This T cell receptor beta chain is from a study of yellow fever vaccine responses in identical twins. Study results and caveats: Reportedly, twins showed a vaccine T cell response that looked partly convergent and partly personalized.

The CDR3 sequence is 13 residues long. Germline CDR1 and CDR2: DFQATT and SNEGSKA (reference sequence). The V gene end was trimmed by 3 bases and the J gene end by 4 bases; junction bases not matched to a gene: 4. This clonotype was detected only a few times. As yet, its antigen is unknown. TCRdb re-called the RT-PCR reads through MiXCR, storing one row per CDR3 protein. The sample includes roughly 2,800 distinct CDR3 sequences, 80% seen only once; the top ten take under 9%. The receptor comes from a female donor who received the yellow fever vaccine. Sequencing was performed on T cells from blood (PBMCs), unsorted or a sorted subset (not recorded which), taken before or after yellow fever vaccination (not recorded which). This rearrangement joins TRBV20-1 to TRBJ1-2; 8 positions match TRBD1. CDR3 protein: CSASGTGGYGYTF. For the CDR3, the DNA is TGCAGTGCTAGTGGGACAGGCGGCTATGGCTACACCTTC.